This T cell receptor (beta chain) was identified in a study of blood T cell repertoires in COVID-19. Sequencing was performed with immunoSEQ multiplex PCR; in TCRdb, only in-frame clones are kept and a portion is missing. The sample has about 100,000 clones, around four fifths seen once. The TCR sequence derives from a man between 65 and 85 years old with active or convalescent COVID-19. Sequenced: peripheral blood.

Here the CDR3 reads CASSPNTDTQYF. CDR3 nucleotide sequence: TGTGCCAGCAGCCCAAACACAGATACGCAGTATTTT. The genes are TRBV11-3 and TRBJ2-3; D is unclear. The ends were cut back, 5 bases at V and 2 bases at J, with 5 bases in the middle. This CDR3 is 12 amino acids long. Per germline, CDR1 SGHNT and CDR2 YENEEA.